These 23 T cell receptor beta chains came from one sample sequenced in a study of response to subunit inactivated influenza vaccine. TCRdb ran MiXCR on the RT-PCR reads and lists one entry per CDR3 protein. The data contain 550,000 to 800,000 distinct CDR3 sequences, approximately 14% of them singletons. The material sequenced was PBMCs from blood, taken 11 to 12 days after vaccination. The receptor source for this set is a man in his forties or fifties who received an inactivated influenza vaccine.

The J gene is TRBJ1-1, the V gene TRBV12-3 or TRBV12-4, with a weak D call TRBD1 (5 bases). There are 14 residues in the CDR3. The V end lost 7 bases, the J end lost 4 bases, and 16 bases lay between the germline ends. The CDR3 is CASTREYGTTEAFF. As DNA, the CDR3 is TGTGCCAGCACCCGGGAGTATGGGACCACTGAAGCTTTCTTT.

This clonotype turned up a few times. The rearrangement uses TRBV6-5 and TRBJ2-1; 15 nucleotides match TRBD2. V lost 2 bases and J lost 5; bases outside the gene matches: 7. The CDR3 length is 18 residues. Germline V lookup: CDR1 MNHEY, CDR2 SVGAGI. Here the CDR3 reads CASSYGGWTSGRDNEQFF. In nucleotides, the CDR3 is TGTGCCAGCAGTTACGGGGGATGGACTAGCGGGAGGGACAATGAGCAGTTCTTC.

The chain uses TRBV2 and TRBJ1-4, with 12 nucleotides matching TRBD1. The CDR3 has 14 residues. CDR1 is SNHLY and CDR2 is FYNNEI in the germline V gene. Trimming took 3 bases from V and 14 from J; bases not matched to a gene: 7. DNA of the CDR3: TGTGCCAGCAGTGATCCGGGACAGGGGGCGTATCTGTTTTTT. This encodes CASSDPGQGAYLFF.

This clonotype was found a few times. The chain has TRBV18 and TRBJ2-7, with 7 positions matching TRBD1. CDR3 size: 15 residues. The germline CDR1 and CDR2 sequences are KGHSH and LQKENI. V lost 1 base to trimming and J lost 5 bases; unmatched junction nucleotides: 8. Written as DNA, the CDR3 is TGTGCCAGCTCACCACTTTACAGGGGTGTTCACGAGCAGTACTTC. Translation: CASSPLYRGVHEQYF.

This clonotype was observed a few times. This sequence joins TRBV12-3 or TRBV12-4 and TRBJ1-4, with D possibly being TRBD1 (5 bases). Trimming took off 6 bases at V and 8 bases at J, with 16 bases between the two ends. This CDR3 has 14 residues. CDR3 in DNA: TGTGCCAGCAGGCCGGGACCCTCTTCGGAAAAACTGTTTTTT. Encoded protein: CASRPGPSSEKLFF.

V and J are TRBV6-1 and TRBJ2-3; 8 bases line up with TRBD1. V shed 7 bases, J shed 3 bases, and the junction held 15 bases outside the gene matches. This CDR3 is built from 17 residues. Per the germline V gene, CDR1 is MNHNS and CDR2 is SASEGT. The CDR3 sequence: CASTKPGGVRGTDTQYF. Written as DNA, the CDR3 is TGTGCCAGCACCAAGCCAGGGGGCGTTCGAGGGACAGATACGCAGTATTTT.

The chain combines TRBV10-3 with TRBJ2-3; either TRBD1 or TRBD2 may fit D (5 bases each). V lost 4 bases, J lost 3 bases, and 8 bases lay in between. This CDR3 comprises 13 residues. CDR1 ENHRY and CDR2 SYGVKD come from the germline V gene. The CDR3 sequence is CAISAGPTDTQYF. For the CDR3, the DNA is TGTGCCATCAGTGCGGGGCCAACAGATACGCAGTATTTT.

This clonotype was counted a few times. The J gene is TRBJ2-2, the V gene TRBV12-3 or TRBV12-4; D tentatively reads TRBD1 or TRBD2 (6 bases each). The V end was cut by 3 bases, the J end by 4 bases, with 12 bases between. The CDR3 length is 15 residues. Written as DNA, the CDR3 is TGTGCCAGCAGTTTTTCGGGGGCAGGCACCGGGGAGCTGTTTTTT. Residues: CASSFSGAGTGELFF.

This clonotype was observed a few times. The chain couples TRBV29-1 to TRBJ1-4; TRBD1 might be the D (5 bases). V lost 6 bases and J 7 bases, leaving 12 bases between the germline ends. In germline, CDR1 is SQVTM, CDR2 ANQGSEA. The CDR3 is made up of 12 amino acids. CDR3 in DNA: TGCAGCGTCCTGGGTAGGGGTGAAAAACTGTTTTTT. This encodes CSVLGRGEKLFF.

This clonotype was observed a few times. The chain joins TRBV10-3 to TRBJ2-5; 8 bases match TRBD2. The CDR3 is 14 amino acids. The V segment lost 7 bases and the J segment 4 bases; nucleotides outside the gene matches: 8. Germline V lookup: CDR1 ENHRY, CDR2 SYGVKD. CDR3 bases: TGTGCCATCAAGAGCGGGGGTCTAGGAGAGACCCAGTACTTC. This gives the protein CAIKSGGLGETQYF.

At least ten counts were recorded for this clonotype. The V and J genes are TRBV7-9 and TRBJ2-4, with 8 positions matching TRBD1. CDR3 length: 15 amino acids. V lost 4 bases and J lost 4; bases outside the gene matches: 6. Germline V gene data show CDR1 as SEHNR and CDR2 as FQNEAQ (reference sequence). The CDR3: CASSYGQGTKNIQYF. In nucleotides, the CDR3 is TGTGCCAGCAGCTACGGACAGGGCACAAAAAACATTCAGTACTTC.

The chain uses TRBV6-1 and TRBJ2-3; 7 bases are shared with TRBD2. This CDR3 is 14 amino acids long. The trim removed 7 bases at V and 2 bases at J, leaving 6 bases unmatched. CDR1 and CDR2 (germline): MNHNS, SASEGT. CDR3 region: CASKREGNTDTQYF. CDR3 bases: TGTGCCAGCAAAAGGGAGGGGAACACAGATACGCAGTATTTT.

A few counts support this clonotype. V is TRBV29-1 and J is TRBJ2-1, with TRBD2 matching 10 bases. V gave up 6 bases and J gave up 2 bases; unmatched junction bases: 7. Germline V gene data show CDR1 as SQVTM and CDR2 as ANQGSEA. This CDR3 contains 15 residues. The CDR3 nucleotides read TGCAGCGTGATAGCGGGGGGCGGCCCCTACAATGAGCAGTTCTTC. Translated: CSVIAGGGPYNEQFF.

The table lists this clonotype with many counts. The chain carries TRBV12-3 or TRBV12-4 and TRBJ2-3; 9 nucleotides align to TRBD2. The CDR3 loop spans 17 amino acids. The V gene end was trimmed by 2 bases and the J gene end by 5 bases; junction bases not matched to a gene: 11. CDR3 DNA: TGTGCCAGCAGTTTACTGGGTAGCGGGGGTCGAGGAGATACGCAGTATTTT. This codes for CASSLLGSGGRGDTQYF.

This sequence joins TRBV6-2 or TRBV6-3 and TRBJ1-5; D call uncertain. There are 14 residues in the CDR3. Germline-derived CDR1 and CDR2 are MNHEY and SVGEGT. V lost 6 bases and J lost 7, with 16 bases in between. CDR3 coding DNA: TGTGCCAGCAGATACACGTTCAGATCCCAGCCCCAGCATTTT. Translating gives CASRYTFRSQPQHF.

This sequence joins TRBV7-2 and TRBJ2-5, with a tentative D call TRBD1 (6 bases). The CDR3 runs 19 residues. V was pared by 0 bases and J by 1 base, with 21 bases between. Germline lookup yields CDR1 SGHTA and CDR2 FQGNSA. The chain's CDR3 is CASSLAPPAAQGSQETQYF. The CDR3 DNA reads TGTGCCAGCAGCTTAGCGCCACCCGCAGCACAGGGATCCCAAGAGACCCAGTACTTC.

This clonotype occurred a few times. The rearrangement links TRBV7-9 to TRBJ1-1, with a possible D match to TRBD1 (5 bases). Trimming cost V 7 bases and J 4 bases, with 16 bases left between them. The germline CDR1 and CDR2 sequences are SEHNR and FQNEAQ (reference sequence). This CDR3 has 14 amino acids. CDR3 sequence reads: CASNVVREATEAFF. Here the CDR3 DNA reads TGTGCCAGCAACGTCGTCAGGGAGGCCACTGAAGCTTTCTTT.

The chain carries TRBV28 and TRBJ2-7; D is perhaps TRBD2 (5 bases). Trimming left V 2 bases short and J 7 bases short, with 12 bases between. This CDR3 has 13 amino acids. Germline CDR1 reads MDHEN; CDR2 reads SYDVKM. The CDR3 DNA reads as TGTGCCAGCAGTTTACCCACCCCGGGAGAGCAGTACTTC. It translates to CASSLPTPGEQYF.

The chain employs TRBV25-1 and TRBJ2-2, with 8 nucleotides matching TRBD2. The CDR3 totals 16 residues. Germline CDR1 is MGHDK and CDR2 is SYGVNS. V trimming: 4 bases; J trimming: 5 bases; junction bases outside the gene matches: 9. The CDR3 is CASSGSGGGWTGELFF. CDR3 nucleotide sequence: TGTGCCAGCAGTGGATCCGGCGGGGGGTGGACCGGGGAGCTGTTTTTT.

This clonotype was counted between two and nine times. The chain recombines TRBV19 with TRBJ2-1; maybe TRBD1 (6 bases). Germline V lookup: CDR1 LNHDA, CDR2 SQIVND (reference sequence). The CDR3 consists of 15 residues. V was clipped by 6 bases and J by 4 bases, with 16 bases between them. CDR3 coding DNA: TGTGCCAGTAGCTACGACAGGACCCTTTACAATGAGCAGTTCTTC. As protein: CASSYDRTLYNEQFF. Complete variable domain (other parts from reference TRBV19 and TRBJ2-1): DGGITQSPKYLFRKEGQNVTLSCEQNLNHDAMYWYRQDPGQGLRLIYYSQIVNDFQKGDIAEGYSVSREKKESFPLTVTSAQKNPTAFYLCASSYDRTLYNEQFFGPGTRLTVL.

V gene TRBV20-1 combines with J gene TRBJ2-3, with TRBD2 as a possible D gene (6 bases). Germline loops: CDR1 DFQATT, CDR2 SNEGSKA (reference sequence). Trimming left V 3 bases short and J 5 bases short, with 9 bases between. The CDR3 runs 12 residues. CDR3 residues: CSASPGEDTQYF. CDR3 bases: TGCAGTGCTAGTCCGGGGGAAGATACGCAGTATTTT.

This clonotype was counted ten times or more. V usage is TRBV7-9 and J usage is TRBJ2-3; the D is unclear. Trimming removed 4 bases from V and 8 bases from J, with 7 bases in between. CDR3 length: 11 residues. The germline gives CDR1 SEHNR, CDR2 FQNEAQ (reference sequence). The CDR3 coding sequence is TGTGCCAGCAGCTCGGGTGGTACGCAGTATTTT. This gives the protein CASSSGGTQYF.

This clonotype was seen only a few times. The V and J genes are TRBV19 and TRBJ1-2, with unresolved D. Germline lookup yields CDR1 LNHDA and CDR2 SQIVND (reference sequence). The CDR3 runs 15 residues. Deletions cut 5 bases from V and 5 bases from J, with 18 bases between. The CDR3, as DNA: TGTGCCAGTAGTGGCGGGGATCCATGGAGGTATGGCTACACCTTC. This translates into CASSGGDPWRYGYTF.